These 31 T cell receptor beta chains share one sample of origin, sequenced in a study of human T cells and chemical hapten exposure. TCRdb re-derived calls from the RACE reads in MiXCR, one entry per CDR3 protein. The sample lists tens of thousands of distinct CDR3 sequences; 11% were seen once. Time point given: patch test 3, about 24 weeks after DPC sensitization. Treatment in this sample: therapeutic diphenylcyclopropenone sensitization with weekly scalp DPC. This sample comprised whole blood, obtained in connection with sensitization to the hapten diphenylcyclopropenone (DPC). These receptor sequences come from a woman aged 50 to 65 with alopecia areata. Some clones in this sample may be carry-over from other donors' samples.

In its sample, this clonotype was seen many times. The chain is built from TRBV10-3 and TRBJ1-1, with D uncertain. CDR3 length: 11 amino acids. The germline gives CDR1 ENHRY, CDR2 SYGVKD. V was clipped by 0 bases and J by 8 bases, with 4 bases between them. The CDR3 DNA follows: TGTGCCATCAGTGAGTCGACCGAAGCTTTCTTT. Translation gives CAISESTEAFF.

This clonotype was seen many times. The V and J genes are TRBV7-8 and TRBJ2-7; 9 nucleotides agree with TRBD1. This CDR3 is built from 15 residues. Germline CDR1 SGHVS, CDR2 FQNEAQ. With 5 bases clipped from V and 3 bases from J, the junction kept 8 bases outside the gene matches. DNA of the CDR3: TGTGCCAGCAGCCGACAGGGGGGGCCCAGCTACGAGCAGTACTTC. Translating it yields CASSRQGGPSYEQYF.

This clonotype has ten or more counts. This rearrangement joins TRBV27 to TRBJ2-7; tentatively, D is TRBD2 (5 bases). The CDR3 has 16 amino acids. Per the germline V gene, CDR1 is MNHEY and CDR2 is SMNVEV (reference sequence). The V and J ends lost 5 bases and 4 bases respectively, with 21 bases between them. CDR3 in amino acids: CASSAEPGLGGYEQYF. The CDR3 nucleotides are TGTGCCAGCAGTGCCGAGCCAGGCCTAGGCGGGTACGAGCAGTACTTC.

This sequence joins TRBV2 and TRBJ2-2; D gene unclear. The CDR3 length is 11 residues. V shed 8 bases and J shed 4 bases, with 5 bases lying between them. Germline V CDR1 and CDR2: SNHLY, FYNNEI. CDR3 bases: TGTGCCAGCGGTAGCACCGGGGAGCTGTTTTTT. It codes for CASGSTGELFF.

J is TRBJ1-3 and V is TRBV4-3, with no clear D. CDR1 is LGHNA, CDR2 YSLEER, per germline. This CDR3 comprises 15 residues. V lost 0 bases and J lost 1, with 7 bases in between. CDR3 coding DNA: TGCGCCAGCAGCCAAGATGCAACTTCTGGAAACACCATATATTTT. This encodes CASSQDATSGNTIYF.

This clonotype was found a few times. The V and J genes are TRBV7-9 and TRBJ2-3; weak D call: TRBD1 (6 bases). The CDR3 has 14 residues. The V gene lost 3 bases and the J gene lost 2 bases, with 9 bases spanning the gap. Germline V gives CDR1 SEHNR, CDR2 FQNEAQ (reference sequence). The CDR3 here is CASSFDRSTDTQYF. CDR3 DNA sequence: TGTGCCAGCAGCTTTGACAGGTCCACAGATACGCAGTATTTT. Full variable domain (outside the CDR3, taken from reference TRBV7-9 and TRBJ2-3): DTGVSQNPRHKITKRGQNVTFRCDPISEHNRLYWYRQTLGQGPEFLTYFQNEAQLEKSRLLSDRFSAERPKGSFSTLEIQRTEQGDSAMYLCASSFDRSTDTQYFGPGTRLTVL.

This clonotype was seen a few times. The chain employs TRBV21-1 and TRBJ2-1. TRBV21-1 is reported as a pseudogene. The CDR3 runs 14 residues. The CDR3 spells CASSTVSAVNEQFF. The CDR3 DNA is TGTGCCAGCAGCACGGTGTCGGCCGTCAATGAGCAGTTCTTC.

Only a few counts were recorded for this clonotype. The chain combines TRBV7-8 with TRBJ2-3, with D hard to call. Trimming pared 2 bases from V and 2 bases from J, leaving 8 bases between. The CDR3 totals 14 residues. CDR1 is SGHVS and CDR2 is FQNEAQ in the germline V gene. In nucleotides, the CDR3 is TGTGCCAGCAGCTTACAGCTTGCCACAGATACGCAGTATTTT. As protein: CASSLQLATDTQYF.

The table lists this clonotype with many counts. This chain joins TRBV4-2 and TRBJ2-7; D is unclear. This CDR3 contains 16 residues. From germline, CDR1 is LGHNA and CDR2 YNFKEQ. The V and J ends lost 1 base and 8 bases respectively, with 21 bases between them. The CDR3 sequence: CASSQGTGLNLRKQYF. CDR3 DNA: TGTGCCAGCAGCCAAGGGACCGGGCTCAACTTACGAAAGCAGTACTTC.

The chain joins TRBV7-2 to TRBJ2-7; 11 nucleotides match TRBD2. The CDR3 extends over 15 amino acids. After removal of 5 bases from V and 0 bases from J, the junction contained 3 bases not matched to a gene. Germline V gene lookup returns CDR1 SGHTA and CDR2 FQGNSA. CDR3 residues: CASSATSGGSYEQYF. The DNA of the CDR3 is TGTGCCAGCAGCGCAACTAGCGGGGGCTCCTACGAGCAGTACTTC. The whole variable domain, remainder taken from reference TRBV7-2 and TRBJ2-7, is GAGVSQSPSNKVTEKGKDVELRCDPISGHTALYWYRQSLGQGLEFLIYFQGNSAPDKSGLPSDRFSAERTGGSVSTLTIQRTQQEDSAVYLCASSATSGGSYEQYFGPGTRLTVT.

The genes are TRBV7-6 and TRBJ1-1; D uncertain. CDR1 and CDR2 from the germline V gene are SGHVS and FNYEAQ. With 2 bases removed from V and 5 bases from J, the gap between germline ends came to 12 bases. The CDR3 loop spans 14 amino acids. This chain's CDR3 is CASSLNFLGTEAFF. The CDR3 DNA reads as TGTGCCAGCAGCTTAAACTTTTTGGGAACTGAAGCTTTCTTT.

The rearrangement links TRBV18 to TRBJ1-1; maybe TRBD1 (6 bases). CDR1 and CDR2 from the germline V gene are KGHSH and LQKENI. The CDR3 runs 16 residues. V was shortened by 4 bases and J by 0 bases, with 15 bases between the two germline ends. The CDR3, as DNA: TGTGCCAGCTCACGGGGCCCGGGGGGCATGAACACTGAAGCTTTCTTT. Protein sequence: CASSRGPGGMNTEAFF.

In this sample, this clonotype turned up many times. V gene TRBV4-1 combines with J gene TRBJ2-2, with D possibly TRBD2 on 5 matching bases. The CDR3 sequence is 15 residues long. Germline CDR1 and CDR2: MGHRA and YSYEKL. V was shortened by 0 bases and J by 4 bases, with 9 bases between the two germline ends. The CDR3 DNA is TGCGCCAGCAGCCAAGAAAGCGGAGTCACCGGGGAGCTGTTTTTT. Its protein is CASSQESGVTGELFF.

J is TRBJ2-1 and V is TRBV28, with 7 bases that match TRBD1. J was trimmed by 10 bases and V by 6 bases; bases with no gene match: 18. Per germline, CDR1 MDHEN and CDR2 SYDVKM. The CDR3 runs to 16 residues. The CDR3, as DNA: TGTGCCAGCAGCTCTTTCGAGGGGGCAGTAGGGTGGGAGCAGTTCTTC. It is translated as CASSSFEGAVGWEQFF. The entire variable domain, with the rest obtained from reference TRBV28 and TRBJ2-1, is as follows: DVKVTQSSRYLVKRTGEKVFLECVQDMDHENMFWYRQDPGLGLRLIYFSYDVKMKEKGDIPEGYSVSREKKERFSLILESASTNQTSMYLCASSSFEGAVGWEQFFGPGTRLTVL.

This clonotype was recorded many times. The chain uses TRBV5-1 and TRBJ2-1; D not certain. Between the trimmed V and J ends, which lost 3 bases and 6 bases, there was a span of 16 bases. Germline-derived CDR1 and CDR2 are SGHRS and YFSETQ. There are 15 residues in the CDR3. The CDR3 region is CASSSQALPPNEQFF. CDR3 bases: TGCGCCAGCAGCTCCCAGGCCCTTCCCCCCAATGAGCAGTTCTTC.

This clonotype was seen a few times. The chain carries TRBV25-1 and TRBJ2-3; TRBD2 aligns across 7 bases. Losses at the gene ends were 0 bases for V and 9 bases for J; bases not matched to a gene: 21. This CDR3 region has 19 residues. CDR1 is MGHDK, CDR2 SYGVNS, per germline. The CDR3 is CASSEYGLGGVRAVRTQYF. The CDR3 DNA sequence: TGTGCCAGCAGTGAATATGGACTTGGGGGGGTTAGAGCAGTCCGGACGCAGTATTTT.

Remarks on this clonotype: The conserved phenylalanine or tryptophan normally closing the CDR3 is absent here, so this likely arose from a read error. It is unclear where the CDR3 begins or ends on the DNA, so no DNA is shown, and the CDR3 is as TCRdb lists it. The chain joins TRBV29-1 to TRBJ2-3; TRBD1, as called in the table, went unchecked against the DNA. Germline CDR1 SQVTM, CDR2 ANQGSEA. The CDR3 has 13 amino acids, counting both end residues. The CDR3 region is CSVEAPRDRLSVA.

This clonotype was counted ten times or more. V and J are TRBV7-2 and TRBJ2-1; D unclear. CDR3 size: 12 residues. V dropped 5 bases and J dropped 6 bases, with 8 bases sitting between them. The V gene's germline CDR1 is SGHTA and CDR2 FQGNSA. This chain's CDR3 is CASSPPFNEQFF. In DNA form, the CDR3 reads TGTGCCAGCAGCCCCCCGTTCAATGAGCAGTTCTTC.

This clonotype was seen ten or more times. This chain connects TRBV4-1 to TRBJ1-1, with 7 bases aligning to TRBD1. CDR1 is MGHRA and CDR2 is YSYEKL in the germline V gene. V gave up 6 bases and J gave up 8 bases; unmatched junction bases: 15. The CDR3 has 15 residues. The CDR3 DNA reads as TGCGCCAGCAGTACTAACAGGGGAGGCGTCGAAGAAGCTTTCTTT. It yields the protein CASSTNRGGVEEAFF.

This clonotype was recorded many times. The chain uses TRBV7-2 and TRBJ2-3; D perhaps matches TRBD1 (6 bases). Per germline, CDR1 SGHTA and CDR2 FQGNSA. V was clipped by 3 bases and J by 7 bases, with 11 bases between them. The CDR3 runs 13 residues. CDR3 DNA sequence: TGTGCCAGCAGCTTTGACAGGCAGAATACGCAGTATTTT. As protein: CASSFDRQNTQYF.

This clonotype was counted many times. V usage is TRBV28 and J usage is TRBJ2-7; 13 nucleotides agree with TRBD2. The CDR3 consists of 15 residues. CDR1 is MDHEN, CDR2 SYDVKM, per germline. The J segment lost 3 bases and the V segment lost 6 bases, leaving 5 bases of the junction unmatched. In nucleotides, the CDR3 is TGTGCCAGCAGCCTAGGGACTAGCGGGGACTACGAGCAGTACTTC. Its translation: CASSLGTSGDYEQYF.

This clonotype was recorded at least ten times. This chain uses TRBV28 with TRBJ1-2, with TRBD1 identical over 10 bases. The CDR3 runs to 13 residues. Looked up from germline, CDR1 is MDHEN and CDR2 is SYDVKM. V trimming: 7 bases; J trimming: 5 bases; junction bases outside the gene matches: 4. CDR3 DNA sequence: TGTGCCAGCATCACGGGACAGGGGTATGGCTACACCTTC. This sequence encodes CASITGQGYGYTF.

This clonotype was observed at least ten times. CDR3: CASSPDRDNHGYTF. The CDR3 nucleotides read TGTGCCAGCTCCCCGGACAGGGACAACCATGGCTACACCTTC. J is TRBJ1-2 and V is TRBV18; 8 nucleotides line up with TRBD1. J gave up 6 bases and V 6 bases, and 9 bases lay outside the gene matches. The length of the CDR3 is 14 residues. Germline V lookup: CDR1 KGHSH, CDR2 LQKENI.

This clonotype was counted many times. This chain joins TRBV11-2 and TRBJ2-5; no clear D gene. The V end was cut by 0 bases, the J end by 5 bases, with 7 bases between. The CDR3 contains 13 residues. CDR1 is SGHAT and CDR2 is FQNNGV in the germline V gene. This CDR3 reads CASSLDLSETQYF. DNA for the CDR3: TGTGCCAGCAGCTTAGATCTCAGTGAGACCCAGTACTTC.

The chain joins TRBV7-2 to TRBJ2-3, with D possibly matching TRBD2 (6 bases). The CDR3 runs to 14 residues. Germline V gives CDR1 SGHTA, CDR2 FQGNSA. V was clipped by 3 bases and J by 11 bases, with 18 bases between them. The CDR3 nucleotides read TGTGCCAGCAGCTTCTATACGGCGGGAAAGGGGCAGTATTTT. It encodes CASSFYTAGKGQYF.

This clonotype was found many times. The genes are TRBV29-1 and TRBJ2-5; TRBD2 might be the D (6 bases). V was cut by 3 bases and J by 2 bases, with 10 bases left in between. The germline V gene has CDR1 SQVTM and CDR2 ANQGSEA. The length of the CDR3 is 13 residues. In nucleotides, the CDR3 is TGCAGCGTTGACGGAGGGGATCAAGAGACCCAGTACTTC. It codes for CSVDGGDQETQYF.

This rearrangement joins TRBV7-2 to TRBJ2-6, with D possibly TRBD1 on 7 matching bases. Trimming left V 7 bases short and J 0 bases short, with 19 bases between. Germline CDR1 and CDR2: SGHTA and FQGNSA. The CDR3 consists of 18 residues. As DNA, the CDR3 is TGTGCCAGCACCCGGAGGGGGCTGTACAGCTCTGGGGCCAACGTCCTGACTTTC. It translates to CASTRRGLYSSGANVLTF. Variable domain in full (rest from reference TRBV7-2 and TRBJ2-6): GAGVSQSPSNKVTEKGKDVELRCDPISGHTALYWYRQSLGQGLEFLIYFQGNSAPDKSGLPSDRFSAERTGGSVSTLTIQRTQQEDSAVYLCASTRRGLYSSGANVLTFGAGSRLTVL.

This clonotype was seen more than once but under ten times. The chain joins TRBV29-1 to TRBJ1-4; D uncertain. The ends were cut back, 4 bases at V and 0 bases at J, with 6 bases in the middle. This CDR3 spans 13 amino acids. Germline-derived CDR1 and CDR2 are SQVTM and ANQGSEA. The CDR3 nucleotides are TGCAGCGTTGGACCCGCAACTAATGAAAAACTGTTTTTT. Its translation: CSVGPATNEKLFF.

The V gene is TRBV5-1, the J gene TRBJ2-1; D is ambiguous. Germline CDR1 SGHRS, CDR2 YFSETQ. Trimming left V 0 bases short and J 7 bases short, with 11 bases between. The CDR3 extends over 14 amino acids. The CDR3 nucleotides are TGCGCCAGCAGCTTGGAGTTCTTAATTAATGAGCAGTTCTTC. It is translated as CASSLEFLINEQFF.

The J gene is TRBJ2-7, the V gene TRBV28; either TRBD1 or TRBD2 may fit D (5 bases each). Germline values: CDR1 MDHEN, CDR2 SYDVKM. The CDR3 has 14 amino acids. V lost 3 bases and J lost 5, with 14 bases in between. The CDR3 loop reads CASSFSPGANEQYF. The CDR3 DNA follows: TGTGCCAGCAGTTTCTCTCCCGGGGCGAACGAGCAGTACTTC.

This clonotype was found many times. This chain connects TRBV4-1 to TRBJ2-2, with TRBD2 as a possible D gene (5 bases). CDR1 MGHRA and CDR2 YSYEKL come from the germline V gene. V was clipped by 4 bases and J by 2 bases, with 17 bases between them. The CDR3 covers 17 residues. CDR3 amino acids: CASSRSRGRTNTGELFF. DNA for the CDR3: TGCGCCAGCAGCCGATCCCGAGGGAGAACCAACACCGGGGAGCTGTTTTTT.